The 7 T cell receptor beta chains below were found in one sample sequenced in a study of T cells after yellow fever vaccination. MiXCR, run by TCRdb on the 5' RACE reads, gives a single entry per CDR3 protein. The top ten clones hold about 16% of a sample with about 630,000 distinct CDR3 sequences, roughly an eighth of them seen once. Sequences were derived from PBMCs, sampled on the day of the yellow fever booster vaccination. The receptors derive from a man aged 25 to 45 who received the YFV17D yellow fever vaccine.

This clonotype has more than one count but fewer than ten. The genes are TRBV18 and TRBJ2-1; 9 bases align to TRBD2. The germline V gene has CDR1 KGHSH and CDR2 LQKENI. J was trimmed by 5 bases and V by 2 bases; bases with no gene match: 4. This CDR3 contains 15 residues. CDR3 nucleotide sequence: TGTGCCAGCTCACCAAGGGTAGCGGGGGACAATGAGCAGTTCTTC. Its protein product is CASSPRVAGDNEQFF.

The chain uses TRBV11-2 and TRBJ1-2; TRBD1 matches at 9 bases. The germline CDR1 and CDR2 sequences are SGHAT and FQNNGV. The CDR3 is 16 amino acids. Trimming took 3 bases from V and 2 from J; bases not matched to a gene: 7. The CDR3 reads CASSFAGTGWNYGYTF. The CDR3 DNA reads TGTGCCAGCAGCTTCGCCGGGACAGGGTGGAACTATGGCTACACCTTC.

The chain recombines TRBV7-2 with TRBJ2-7; D may be TRBD1 (6 bases). V was trimmed by 5 bases and J by 2 bases, leaving 16 bases between them. There are 15 residues in the CDR3. CDR1 SGHTA and CDR2 FQGNSA come from the germline V gene. In nucleotides, the CDR3 is TGTGCCAGCAGCGCCGACAGGATAAAAACCTACGAGCAGTACTTC. Protein: CASSADRIKTYEQYF.

The rearrangement links TRBV12-3 or TRBV12-4 to TRBJ2-6; the D gene is possibly TRBD2 (6 bases). This CDR3 spans 17 amino acids. V was cut by 7 bases and J by 4 bases, with 20 bases left in between. The CDR3 loop is CASTDPEGGQGANVLTF. CDR3 bases: TGTGCCAGCACGGACCCGGAAGGAGGGCAGGGGGCCAACGTCCTGACTTTC.

The chain employs TRBV7-2 and TRBJ2-7, with D possibly matching TRBD2 (5 bases). CDR3 length equals 17 residues. Germline V gene lookup returns CDR1 SGHTA and CDR2 FQGNSA. The V end was cut by 1 base, the J end by 3 bases, with 19 bases between. The CDR3 nucleotides are TGTGCCAGCAGCTTAGGAGTTGAGAGGGAGCTTTACTACGAGCAGTACTTC. Its protein is CASSLGVERELYYEQYF. Full variable domain (remainder filled in from reference TRBV7-2 and TRBJ2-7): GAGVSQSPSNKVTEKGKDVELRCDPISGHTALYWYRQSLGQGLEFLIYFQGNSAPDKSGLPSDRFSAERTGGSVSTLTIQRTQQEDSAVYLCASSLGVERELYYEQYFGPGTRLTVT.

This clonotype was picked up a small number of times. This rearrangement joins TRBV29-1 to TRBJ2-3, with 7 bases identical to TRBD2. CDR3 length: 13 residues. V dropped 6 bases and J dropped 2; count of bases not matched to a gene: 5. Germline V lookup: CDR1 SQVTM, CDR2 ANQGSEA. CDR3 in amino acids: CSVRDYPTDTQYF. The CDR3 nucleotides read TGCAGCGTCCGGGACTACCCCACAGATACGCAGTATTTT.

This clonotype was seen many times. The chain recombines TRBV29-1 with TRBJ2-1; no reliable D call. The germline V gene has CDR1 SQVTM and CDR2 ANQGSEA. The CDR3 has 12 amino acids. Trimming stripped 4 bases from V and 7 bases from J, with 11 bases between. CDR3 coding DNA: TGCAGCGTTGGTTTAGCCGGGAATGAGCAGTTCTTC. This gives the protein CSVGLAGNEQFF.